This T cell receptor (beta chain) was observed in a study of T cells in Graves' hyperthyroidism and ophthalmopathy. Whole-study findings and limits: Among clonotypes expanded in thyroid above 0.001, most were also found in blood.

Patients with ophthalmopathy all had a Clinical Activity Score of at least 3, a NOSPECS grade of at least 4 and duration under 3 months. It was uncontrolled infection, other autoimmune disease, pregnancy or lactation that excluded patients. RNA transcripts served as the template for amplifying TCR beta CDR3 regions. An initial round of RT-PCR targeting the TCR CDR3 relied on the HTBI primer set. MiXCR, applied by TCRdb to the multiplex PCR reads, yields one record per CDR3 protein. The repertoire holds some 570,000 distinct CDR3 sequences, with 17% as singletons. Details on this clonotype: The antigen is undetermined.

The material sequenced was blood. The sequence came from a woman under 30 with Graves' ophthalmopathy.

The CDR3 here is CASSTGGAETQYF. Written as DNA, the CDR3 is TGCGCCAGCTCGACTGGAGGGGCGGAGACCCAGTACTTC. The J gene is TRBJ2-5, the V gene TRBV5-1, with D maybe TRBD2 (6 bases). Germline V CDR1 and CDR2: SGHRS, YFSETQ. V lost 7 bases and J lost 5, with 15 bases in between. The CDR3 has 13 amino acids.